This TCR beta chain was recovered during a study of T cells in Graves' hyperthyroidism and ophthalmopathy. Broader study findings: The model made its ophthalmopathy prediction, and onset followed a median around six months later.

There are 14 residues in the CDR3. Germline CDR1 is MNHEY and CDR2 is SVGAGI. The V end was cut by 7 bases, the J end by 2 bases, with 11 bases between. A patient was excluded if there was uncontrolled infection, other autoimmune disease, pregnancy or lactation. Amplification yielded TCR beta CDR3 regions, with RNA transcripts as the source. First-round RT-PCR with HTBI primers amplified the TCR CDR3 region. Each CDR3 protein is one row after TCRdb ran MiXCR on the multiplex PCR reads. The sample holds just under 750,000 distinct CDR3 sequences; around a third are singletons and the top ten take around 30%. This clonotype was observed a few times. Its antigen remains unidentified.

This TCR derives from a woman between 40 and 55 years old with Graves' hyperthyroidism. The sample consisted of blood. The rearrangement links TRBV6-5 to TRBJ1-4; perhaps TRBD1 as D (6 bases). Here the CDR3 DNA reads TGTGCCAGCAATCAAGGGGGGACTAATGAAAAACTGTTTTTT. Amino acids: CASNQGGTNEKLFF.